Below, one T cell receptor (beta chain) is given with its context. The antigen remains undetermined. This record comes from a study of blood T cells in healthy people across ages. Study-wide points: Roughly linear age-related decline in beta diversity appeared, significant by age about 37.

Each donor gave 9 to 10 milliliters of peripheral blood. Germline loops: CDR1 SQVTM, CDR2 ANQGSEA. V gave up 6 bases and J gave up 2 bases, with 11 bases separating them. The CDR3 is 13 amino acids. Primed by a sample-barcoded 5' primer and a J-beta primer mix, a second PCR proceeded for roughly 7 to 12 cycles. Sequencing of every sample gave 3 million or more CDR3-containing paired-end reads. TCRdb ran MiXCR on the 5' RACE reads and lists one entry per CDR3 protein. The table has approximately 2,000,000 distinct CDR3 sequences, around 40% seen once. This TCR came from a human donor in good health. The genes are TRBV29-1 and TRBJ2-1, with D maybe TRBD2 (5 bases). The sequenced sample consisted of blood. The chain's CDR3 is CSVSGLAYNEQFF. In nucleotides, the CDR3 is TGCAGCGTCAGCGGACTTGCCTACAATGAGCAGTTCTTC.